The 2 T cell receptor beta chains listed next were all sequenced from one sample in a study of T cell clones after liver transplantation. Profiling relied on immunoSEQ multiplex PCR, and the TCRdb table lists in-frame clones only, not all of them. The data contain 95,000 to 110,000 clones, 75% to 85% of them singletons. The sample consisted of CD4+ T cells from blood, taken before liver transplant. All receptors come from a human donor who received a liver transplant.

CDR3 sequence reads: CASSSVTATSSYNSPLHF. The CDR3 DNA is TGTGCCAGCAGTTCCGTTACCGCGACCAGCTCCTATAATTCACCCCTCCACTTT. The rearrangement links TRBV27 to TRBJ1-6; D ambiguous. Germline V gene sequence: CDR1 MNHEY, CDR2 SMNVEV (reference sequence). The V gene lost 4 bases and the J gene lost 0 bases, with 16 bases spanning the gap. This CDR3 contains 18 residues.

V and J are TRBV7-3 and TRBJ2-2; no clear D. The germline V gene encodes CDR1 SGHTA and CDR2 FQGTGA. CDR3 length: 15 residues. V lost 5 bases, J lost 2 bases, and 12 bases lay in between. The DNA of the CDR3 is TGTGCCAGCAGCACGGATGGGTCAAACACCGGGGAGCTGTTTTTT. This sequence encodes CASSTDGSNTGELFF.